This TCR beta chain was sequenced during a study of blood T cells in healthy people across ages. At least 7 million PBMCs were isolated per sample. Whole-study findings and limits: TCR beta diversity tracked closely with naive T cell percentage.

This CDR3 region has 14 residues. Trimming pared 5 bases from V and 3 bases from J, leaving 17 bases between. Per germline, CDR1 DFQATT and CDR2 SNEGSKA (reference sequence). Using a J-beta primer mix together with a sample-barcoded 5' primer, a second PCR was run for roughly 6 to 11 cycles. TCRdb re-derived calls from the 5' RACE reads in MiXCR, one entry per CDR3 protein. The sample includes about 2 million distinct CDR3 sequences, roughly 49% seen only once; the top ten take approximately 2.1%. To note about this clonotype: What it binds is not known.

The TCR comes from a woman between 40 and 55 years old in good health. Sequencing was carried out using blood. V and J are TRBV20-1 and TRBJ2-7; D is perhaps TRBD1 or TRBD2 (6 bases each). In DNA form, the CDR3 reads TGCAGTGCTTTACCGGACAGAGCGGGCTACGAGCAGTACTTC. Residues: CSALPDRAGYEQYF.